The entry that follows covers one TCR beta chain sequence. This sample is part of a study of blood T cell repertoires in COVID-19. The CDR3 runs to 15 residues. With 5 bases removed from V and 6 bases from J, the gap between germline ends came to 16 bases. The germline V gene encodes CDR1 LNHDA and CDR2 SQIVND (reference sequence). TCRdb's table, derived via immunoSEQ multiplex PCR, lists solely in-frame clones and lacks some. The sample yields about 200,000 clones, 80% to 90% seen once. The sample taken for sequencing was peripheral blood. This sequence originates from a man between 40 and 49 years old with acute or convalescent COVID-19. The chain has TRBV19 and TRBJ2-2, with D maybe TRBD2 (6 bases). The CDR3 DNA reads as TGTGCCAGTAGTCCAATGGAGGGTAGCGCCGGGGAGCTGTTTTTT. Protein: CASSPMEGSAGELFF.